These 14 T cell receptor beta chains were sequenced from one sample in a study of blood T cells in healthy people across ages (dated by TCRdb to between 2014 and 2016). Library preparation used 5' RACE. Sequencing took place on an Illumina HiSeq 2500. The second PCR ran for about 6 to 11 cycles and used a J-beta primer mix along with a sample-barcoded 5' primer. TCRdb reprocessing: public reads trimmed at Q25 with fastp, clones called with MiXCR, in-frame beta chains kept. Each entry merges the rows of one CDR3 protein and shows their most common DNA and genes. A total of over a million distinct CDR3 sequences appear in this sample, about 40% of them only once. 7% to 9.5% of the sample goes to the ten largest clones. Sequences were obtained from blood. The receptors were sampled from a woman younger than 35 in good health.

This chain connects TRBV6-1 to TRBJ2-1, with 8 bases identical to TRBD2. The CDR3 extends over 15 amino acids. Germline trimming cut 0 bases from V and 5 bases from J; bases unmatched to any gene: 3. Germline V gene data show CDR1 as MNHNS and CDR2 as SASEGT. The CDR3: CASSEAWTSHNEQFF. Written as DNA, the CDR3 is TGTGCCAGCAGTGAAGCATGGACTAGCCACAATGAGCAGTTCTTC.

In its sample, this clonotype was seen a few times. V and J are TRBV20-1 and TRBJ2-3; TRBD1 matches at 10 bases. The germline V gene encodes CDR1 DFQATT and CDR2 SNEGSKA (reference sequence). The CDR3 is 16 amino acids. Losses at the gene ends were 4 bases for V and 0 bases for J; bases not matched to a gene: 7. The CDR3 loop is CSATWDRGASTDTQYF. Written as DNA, the CDR3 is TGCAGTGCTACCTGGGACAGGGGCGCCAGCACAGATACGCAGTATTTT.

V usage is TRBV9 and J usage is TRBJ2-1; 13 nucleotides match TRBD2. This CDR3 comprises 18 residues. The germline V gene has CDR1 SGDLS and CDR2 YYNGEE. V dropped 4 bases and J dropped 8; count of bases not matched to a gene: 15. The CDR3 nucleotides read TGTGCCAGCAGCTCACGGCAGGGACTAGCGGGAAAGGAGGATGAGCAGTTCTTC. Its translation: CASSSRQGLAGKEDEQFF. The full variable domain, in which reference TRBV9 and TRBJ2-1 provide the parts outside the CDR3, is DSGVTQTPKHLITATGQRVTLRCSPRSGDLSVYWYQQSLDQGLQFLIQYYNGEERAKGNILERFSAQQFPDLHSELNLSSLELGDSALYFCASSSRQGLAGKEDEQFFGPGTRLTVL.

This clonotype has a handful of counts. The chain employs TRBV10-3 and TRBJ2-3; 9 bases agree with TRBD1. There are 15 residues in the CDR3. Germline V gene sequence: CDR1 ENHRY, CDR2 SYGVKD. J was trimmed by 1 base and V by 10 bases; bases with no gene match: 9. This chain's CDR3 is CATHIGTGRTDTQYF. As DNA, the CDR3 is TGTGCCACCCATATCGGGACAGGGCGCACAGATACGCAGTATTTT.

This clonotype has a handful of counts. The rearrangement links TRBV29-1 to TRBJ2-5; D gene unclear. The germline V and J ends were trimmed by 6 bases and 4 bases, with 6 bases remaining between them. This CDR3 spans 10 amino acids. Per germline, CDR1 SQVTM and CDR2 ANQGSEA. DNA for the CDR3: TGCAGCGTCCTATTAGAGACCCAGTACTTC. Residues: CSVLLETQYF.

In this sample, this clonotype turned up a few times. The V gene is TRBV27, the J gene TRBJ2-3, with TRBD2 identical over 7 bases. Germline assignment: CDR1 MNHEY and CDR2 SMNVEV (reference sequence). V shed 4 bases, J shed 2 bases, and the junction held 9 bases outside the gene matches. This CDR3 spans 16 amino acids. CDR3 sequence (DNA): TGTGCCAGCAGTTCCCCACTAGCGACCAACACAGATACGCAGTATTTT. It specifies CASSSPLATNTDTQYF.

This clonotype turned up a few times. The chain links TRBV29-1 to TRBJ1-1; weak D call: TRBD1 (5 bases). Germline V gene data show CDR1 as SQVTM and CDR2 as ANQGSEA. V gave up 4 bases and J gave up 4 bases, with 10 bases separating them. The CDR3 has 12 amino acids. As DNA, the CDR3 is TGCAGCGTTGGGGGGAATCCCACTGAAGCTTTCTTT. This encodes CSVGGNPTEAFF.

This clonotype has only a few counts. The rearrangement links TRBV20-1 to TRBJ2-5; 15 bases agree with TRBD2. V gave up 4 bases and J gave up 11 bases; unmatched junction bases: 8. This CDR3 has 14 amino acids. Germline V gives CDR1 DFQATT, CDR2 SNEGSKA (reference sequence). As DNA, the CDR3 is TGCAGTGCTACAGGACTAGCGGGAGGGCCTCAGCAGTACTTC. Translation gives CSATGLAGGPQQYF.

The chain recombines TRBV3-1 with TRBJ2-5; no firm D call. There are 13 residues in the CDR3. Germline values: CDR1 LGHDT, CDR2 YNNKEL (reference sequence). Trimming took off 0 bases at V and 0 bases at J, with 2 bases between the two ends. In DNA form, the CDR3 reads TGTGCCAGCAGCCAAGATGACCAAGAGACCCAGTACTTC. Translation: CASSQDDQETQYF.

The chain uses TRBV6-5 and TRBJ2-1; D is perhaps TRBD2 (5 bases). The germline V gene encodes CDR1 MNHEY and CDR2 SVGAGI. The ends were cut back, 6 bases at V and 8 bases at J, with 20 bases in the middle. This CDR3 spans 15 amino acids. Written as DNA, the CDR3 is TGTGCCAGCAGGCCCTCGTACGGGCAGAGGGATGAGCAGTTCTTC. It encodes CASRPSYGQRDEQFF.

Comment on this clonotype: A read error may produce the germline difference seen at one junction end. This sequence joins TRBV12-3 or TRBV12-4 and TRBJ1-2; the D is unclear. The CDR3 spans 12 residues. DNA for the CDR3: TGTGCCAGCGGTTTTGGTGAATATGGCTACACCTTC. Translated: CASGFGEYGYTF.

V is TRBV20-1 and J is TRBJ2-2; D is perhaps TRBD2 (6 bases). The CDR3 runs to 16 residues. V dropped 1 base and J dropped 4 bases, with 16 bases sitting between them. Germline V gene sequence: CDR1 DFQATT, CDR2 SNEGSKA (reference sequence). The CDR3, as DNA: TGCAGTGCTAGAGGAAGCGGTAGCGGACTCACCGGGGAGCTGTTTTTT. It specifies CSARGSGSGLTGELFF.

This chain uses TRBV6-1 with TRBJ2-3, with D unresolved. Germline CDR1 and CDR2: MNHNS and SASEGT. Trimming removed 8 bases at V and 3 bases at J, with 9 bases between. This CDR3 has 12 amino acids. This CDR3 is CASCLLTDTQYF. CDR3 nucleotide sequence: TGTGCCAGCTGTCTCCTTACAGATACGCAGTATTTT.

The chain recombines TRBV5-1 with TRBJ2-5, with TRBD2 matching 11 bases. Germline trimming cut 7 bases from V and 5 bases from J; bases unmatched to any gene: 13. In germline, CDR1 is SGHRS, CDR2 YFSETQ. CDR3 size: 16 residues. As DNA, the CDR3 is TGCGCCAGCTACCCGGGACTAGCGGTCTTGCAGGAGACCCAGTACTTC. Residues: CASYPGLAVLQETQYF.